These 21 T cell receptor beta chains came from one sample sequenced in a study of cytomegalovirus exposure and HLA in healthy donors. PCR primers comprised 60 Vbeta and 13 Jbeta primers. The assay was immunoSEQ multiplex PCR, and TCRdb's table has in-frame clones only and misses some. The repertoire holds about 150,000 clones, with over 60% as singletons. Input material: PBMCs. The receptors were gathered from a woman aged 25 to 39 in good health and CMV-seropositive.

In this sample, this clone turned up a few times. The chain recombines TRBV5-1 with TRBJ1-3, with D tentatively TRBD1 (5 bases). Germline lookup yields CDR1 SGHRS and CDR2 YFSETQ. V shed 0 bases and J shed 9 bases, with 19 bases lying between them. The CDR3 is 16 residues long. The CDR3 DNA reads TGCGCCAGCAGCTTGGAAATTGGGACTGACGGGGCCACCATATATTTT. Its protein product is CASSLEIGTDGATIYF. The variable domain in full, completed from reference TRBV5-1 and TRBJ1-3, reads KAGVTQTPRYLIKTRGQQVTLSCSPISGHRSVSWYQQTPGQGLQFLFEYFSETQRNKGNFPGRFSGRQFSNSRSEMNVSTLELGDSALYLCASSLEIGTDGATIYFGEGSWLTVV.

This CDR3 is CASSSAGRNEKLFF. The CDR3 nucleotides read TGTGCCAGCTCATCTGCAGGGAGGAATGAAAAACTGTTTTTT. The V and J genes are TRBV18 and TRBJ1-4, with D possibly TRBD1 on 5 matching bases. Germline V gives CDR1 KGHSH, CDR2 LQKENI. This CDR3 has 14 residues. Trimming stripped 5 bases from V and 5 bases from J, with 12 bases between.

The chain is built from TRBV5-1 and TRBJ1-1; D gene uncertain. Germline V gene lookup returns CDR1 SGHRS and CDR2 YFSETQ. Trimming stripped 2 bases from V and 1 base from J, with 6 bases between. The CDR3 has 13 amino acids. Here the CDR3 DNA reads TGCGCCAGCAGCTTTAGTCGGAACACTGAAGCTTTCTTT. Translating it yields CASSFSRNTEAFF.

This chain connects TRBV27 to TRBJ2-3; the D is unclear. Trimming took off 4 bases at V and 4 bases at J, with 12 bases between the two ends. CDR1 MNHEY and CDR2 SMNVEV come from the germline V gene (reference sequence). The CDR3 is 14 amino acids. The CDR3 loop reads CASSSRLGADTQYF. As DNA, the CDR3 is TGTGCCAGCAGTTCCCGGCTTGGAGCAGATACGCAGTATTTT.

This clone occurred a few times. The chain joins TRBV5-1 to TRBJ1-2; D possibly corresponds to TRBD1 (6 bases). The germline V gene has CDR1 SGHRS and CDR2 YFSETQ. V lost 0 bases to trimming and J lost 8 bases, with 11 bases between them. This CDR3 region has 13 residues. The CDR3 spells CASSLGRGRGYTF. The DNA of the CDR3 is TGCGCCAGCAGCTTGGGCAGGGGTCGAGGCTACACCTTC.

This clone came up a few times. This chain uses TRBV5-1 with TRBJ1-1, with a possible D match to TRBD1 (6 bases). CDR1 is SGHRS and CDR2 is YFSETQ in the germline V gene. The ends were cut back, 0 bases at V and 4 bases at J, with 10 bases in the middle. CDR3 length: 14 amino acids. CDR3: CASSLAQGTTEAFF. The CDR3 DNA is TGCGCCAGCAGCTTGGCACAGGGAACCACTGAAGCTTTCTTT.

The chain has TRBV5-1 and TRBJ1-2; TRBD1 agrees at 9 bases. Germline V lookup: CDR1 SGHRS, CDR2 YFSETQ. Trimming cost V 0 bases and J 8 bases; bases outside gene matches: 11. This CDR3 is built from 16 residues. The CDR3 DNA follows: TGCGCCAGCAGCTTGGCGGGACAGGGTGGTAGGAGCGGCTACACCTTC. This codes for CASSLAGQGGRSGYTF.

This CDR3 is CASRLDRGLNTEAFF. The CDR3 DNA reads as TGTGCCAGCAGGCTGGACAGGGGATTGAACACTGAAGCTTTCTTT. The chain recombines TRBV6-5 with TRBJ1-1; 9 bases agree with TRBD1. Germline CDR1 MNHEY, CDR2 SVGAGI. The CDR3 totals 15 residues. Losses at the gene ends were 6 bases for V and 0 bases for J; bases not matched to a gene: 5.

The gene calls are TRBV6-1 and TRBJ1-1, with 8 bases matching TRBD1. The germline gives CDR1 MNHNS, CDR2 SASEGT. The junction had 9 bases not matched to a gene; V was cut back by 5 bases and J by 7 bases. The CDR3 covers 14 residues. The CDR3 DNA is TGTGCCAGCAGTACAAGGGACAGGCGGAGTGAAGCTTTCTTT. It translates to CASSTRDRRSEAFF.

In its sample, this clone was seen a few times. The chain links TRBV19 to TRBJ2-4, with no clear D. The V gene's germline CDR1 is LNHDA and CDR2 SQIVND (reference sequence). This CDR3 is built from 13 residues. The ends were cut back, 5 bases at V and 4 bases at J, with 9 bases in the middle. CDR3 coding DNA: TGTGCCAGTAGTCAGCGTTTAAAAAACATTCAGTACTTC. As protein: CASSQRLKNIQYF.

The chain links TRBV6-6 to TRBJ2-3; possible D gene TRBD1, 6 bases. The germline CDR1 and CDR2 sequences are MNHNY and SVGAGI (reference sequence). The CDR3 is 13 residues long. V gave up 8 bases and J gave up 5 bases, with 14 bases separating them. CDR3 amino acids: CASFHRERDTQYF. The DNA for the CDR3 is TGTGCCAGCTTCCACAGGGAACGAGATACGCAGTATTTT.

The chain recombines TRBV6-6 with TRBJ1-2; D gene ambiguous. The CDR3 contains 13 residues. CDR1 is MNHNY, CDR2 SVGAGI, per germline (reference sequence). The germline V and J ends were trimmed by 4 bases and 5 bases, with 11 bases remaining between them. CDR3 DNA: TGTGCCAGCAGTTCGTCACAGCTATATGGCTACACCTTC. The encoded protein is CASSSSQLYGYTF.

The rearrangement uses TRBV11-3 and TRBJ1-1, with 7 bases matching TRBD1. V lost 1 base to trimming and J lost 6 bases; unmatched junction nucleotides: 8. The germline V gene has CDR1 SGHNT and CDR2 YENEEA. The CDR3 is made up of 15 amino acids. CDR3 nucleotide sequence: TGTGCCAGCAGCTTAGGGGTGACAGGGCTGGCTGAAGCTTTCTTT. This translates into CASSLGVTGLAEAFF.

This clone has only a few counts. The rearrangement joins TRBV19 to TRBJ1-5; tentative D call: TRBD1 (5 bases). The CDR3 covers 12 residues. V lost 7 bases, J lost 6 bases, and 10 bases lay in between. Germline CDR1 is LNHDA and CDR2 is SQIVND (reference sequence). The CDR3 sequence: CASTFGAQPQHF. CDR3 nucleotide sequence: TGTGCCAGTACGTTTGGGGCTCAGCCCCAGCATTTT.

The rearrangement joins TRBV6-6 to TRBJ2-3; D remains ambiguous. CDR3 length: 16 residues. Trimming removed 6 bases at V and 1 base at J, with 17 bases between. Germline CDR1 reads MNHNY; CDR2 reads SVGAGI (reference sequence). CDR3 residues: CASSPGPAWGTDTQYF. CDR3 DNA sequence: TGTGCCAGCAGCCCTGGGCCTGCGTGGGGCACAGATACGCAGTATTTT.

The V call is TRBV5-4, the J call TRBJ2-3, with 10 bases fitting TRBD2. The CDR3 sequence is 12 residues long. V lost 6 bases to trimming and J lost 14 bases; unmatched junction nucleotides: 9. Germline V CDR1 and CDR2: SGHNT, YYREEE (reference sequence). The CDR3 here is CASTDLAGDMYF. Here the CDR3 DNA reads TGTGCCAGCACCGACCTAGCGGGGGATATGTATTTT.

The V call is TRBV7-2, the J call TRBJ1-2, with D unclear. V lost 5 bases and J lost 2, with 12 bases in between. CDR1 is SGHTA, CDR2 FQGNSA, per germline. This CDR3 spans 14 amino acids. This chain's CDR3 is CASSTSGMNYGYTF. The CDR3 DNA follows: TGTGCCAGCAGCACCTCAGGAATGAACTATGGCTACACCTTC.

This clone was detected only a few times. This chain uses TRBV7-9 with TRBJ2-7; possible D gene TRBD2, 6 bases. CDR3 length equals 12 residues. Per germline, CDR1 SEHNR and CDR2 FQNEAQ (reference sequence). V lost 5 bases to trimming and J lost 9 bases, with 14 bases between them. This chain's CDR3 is CASSPGLAGQYF. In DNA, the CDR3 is TGTGCCAGCAGCCCGGGACTGGCGGGGCAGTACTTC.

The CDR3 here is CASSTFSGLLHNEQFF. DNA for the CDR3: TGCGCCAGCAGCACCTTTAGCGGGCTCTTGCACAATGAGCAGTTCTTC. The rearrangement joins TRBV5-1 to TRBJ2-1, with 7 bases aligning to TRBD2. Unmatched junction bases numbered 12, after V lost 4 bases and J lost 5 bases. Germline V gene data show CDR1 as SGHRS and CDR2 as YFSETQ. The CDR3 contains 16 residues.

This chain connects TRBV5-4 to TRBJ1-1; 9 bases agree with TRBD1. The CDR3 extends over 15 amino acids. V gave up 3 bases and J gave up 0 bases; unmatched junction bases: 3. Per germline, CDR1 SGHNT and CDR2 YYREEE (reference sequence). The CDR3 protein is CASSSGTGLNTEAFF. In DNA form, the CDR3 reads TGTGCCAGCAGCTCCGGGACAGGGCTGAACACTGAAGCTTTCTTT.

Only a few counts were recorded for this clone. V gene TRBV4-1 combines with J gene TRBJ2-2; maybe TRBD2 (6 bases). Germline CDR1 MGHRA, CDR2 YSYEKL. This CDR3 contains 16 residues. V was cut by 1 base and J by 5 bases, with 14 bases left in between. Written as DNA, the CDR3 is TGCGCCAGCAGCCAAGTGGGGGGTCTGGGGACCGGGGAGCTGTTTTTT. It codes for CASSQVGGLGTGELFF.